The clone carrying this TCR beta chain was observed a handful of times. Its antigen is undetermined. The source of the sample is a study of regulatory T cells in long-lasting Graves disease. For the study at large: The antithyroid drugs taken by newly diagnosed Graves' patients had been used for under 3 months.

Combining iRepertoire HTBI primers with Arm-PCR of CDR3 regions, the authors built TCR beta libraries. TCRdb re-analysed the multiplex PCR reads in MiXCR, keeping a single row per CDR3 protein. The table includes 580,000 or so distinct CDR3 sequences, about 16% detected once. Germline V gene sequence: CDR1 LNHNV, CDR2 YYDKDF (reference sequence). The CDR3 runs 14 residues. Trimming removed 9 bases from V and 7 bases from J; junction bases left unmatched: 8. Described time point: newly diagnosed GD, antithyroid drugs for less than 3 months. After RNA was extracted from PBMCs, the TCR library was made from it. Overall study results and limits: Whereas 966 public clonotypes were shared by new patients, persistent patients shared more, at a few thousand. Persistent Graves' disease cases displayed lower TCR diversity than newly diagnosed ones.

The same data also went into a second study, on T cells in Graves' hyperthyroidism and ophthalmopathy. As that study records: Orbital computed tomography, thyroid ultrasound, serum thyroxine and TRAb, and clinical symptoms together informed the diagnoses.

The source material was peripheral blood mononuclear cells (PBMCs), sampled at new diagnosis, from a patient treated with antithyroid drugs. V and J are TRBV15 and TRBJ2-1; 11 bases are a match to TRBD1. This TCR was recovered from a young man with Graves disease. CDR3 protein: CATEDRGQRNEQFF. The DNA of the CDR3 is TGTGCCACTGAGGACAGGGGGCAAAGGAATGAGCAGTTCTTC.